This paragraph covers one TCR beta chain sequence. Its antigen is not identified. The data derive from a study of T cell responses to AZD1222 COVID-19 vaccine. Findings and limits, study-wide: Rises in breadth and depth of Spike-specific TCRs came after two AZD1222 doses. No repertoire was sampled before or during the peak T cell response, only after it. Baseline serostatus was positive in only a handful of AZD1222 recipients. Spike as a whole was targeted by vaccine-associated CD4 TCRs, dominant at 160-218 and 743-854.

The method was immunoSEQ multiplex PCR; TCRdb's version includes in-frame clones alone and lacks a portion of them. The sample lists 170,000 or so clones, just over 90% seen once, with approximately 1.5% in the top ten. Germline CDR1 and CDR2: MNHEY and SVGAGI. V dropped 11 bases and J dropped 0 bases, with 11 bases sitting between them. This CDR3 has 13 residues. This TCR was recovered from an adult in good health. J is TRBJ1-3 and V is TRBV6-5; no clear D gene. The input for sequencing was peripheral blood, taken on day 0 of AZD1222 vaccination. As DNA, the CDR3 is TGTGCCTCCCGGCTGGCCTCTGGAAACACCATATATTTT. The encoded protein is CASRLASGNTIYF.